Shown below are 24 T cell receptor beta chains from a single sample sequenced in a study of metastatic and nonmetastatic thyroid tumors (dated by TCRdb to 2018 to 2020). Before undergoing thyroid surgery, none of the patients had been given any kind of treatment. The library was prepared using PCR. Sequencing was carried out with an Illumina HiSeq 4000. Using fastp trimming at Q25 and MiXCR clonotype assembly, TCRdb reanalyzed the public sequencing data and kept in-frame beta chains. The sample records about 92,000 clones, 14% to 15% of which are singletons. 3.6% of the sample goes to the ten largest clones. Sequenced sample: blood. Every receptor here comes from a female donor with papillary thyroid cancer or a benign thyroid nodule (not recorded which). Some clones in this sample may be carry-over from other donors' samples.

This clone came up many times. The chain recombines TRBV7-9 with TRBJ1-5; tentatively, D is TRBD1 (6 bases). Germline-derived CDR1 and CDR2 are SEHNR and FQNEAQ (reference sequence). V lost 4 bases, J lost 5 bases, and 9 bases lay in between. The CDR3 has 13 amino acids. The CDR3 DNA is TGTGCCAGCAGCTCCTACAGGGATCAGCCCCAGCATTTT. This gives the protein CASSSYRDQPQHF.

CDR3 nucleotides: TGTGCCAGCAGTTTCAGGGCGTATGGCTACACCTTC. This encodes CASSFRAYGYTF. This chain connects TRBV27 to TRBJ1-2, with D maybe TRBD1 (5 bases). Germline V gives CDR1 MNHEY, CDR2 SMNVEV (reference sequence). V lost 3 bases and J lost 5, with 7 bases in between. The CDR3 consists of 12 residues.

This clone was found a few times. The rearrangement links TRBV4-2 to TRBJ2-5; TRBD2 aligns across 12 bases. Trimming took 0 bases from V and 4 from J; bases not matched to a gene: 0. The germline gives CDR1 LGHNA, CDR2 YNFKEQ. There are 15 residues in the CDR3. The CDR3 sequence is CASSQELAGGETQYF. The CDR3, as DNA: TGTGCCAGCAGCCAAGAACTAGCGGGGGGAGAGACCCAGTACTTC.

A word on this clone: Being one base from a much bigger clone, this may be a read error. The chain combines TRBV30 with TRBJ2-3; 10 bases align to TRBD1. V dropped 8 bases and J dropped 3; count of bases not matched to a gene: 5. CDR1 is GTSNPN and CDR2 is SVGIG in the germline V gene (reference sequence). The CDR3 sequence is 13 residues long. CDR3 DNA: TGTGCCCGGGACAGGGGATCGACAGATACGCAGTATTTT. The encoded protein is CARDRGSTDTQYF.

The sample holds many counts of this clone. V is TRBV5-1 and J is TRBJ1-3; perhaps TRBD1 as D (5 bases). Trimming pared 4 bases from V and 3 bases from J, leaving 17 bases between. The CDR3 totals 16 residues. CDR1 SGHRS and CDR2 YFSETQ come from the germline V gene. CDR3 coding DNA: TGCGCCAGCAGCCGGCACATACAGGAGGTTGGAAACACCATATATTTT. This codes for CASSRHIQEVGNTIYF.

This clone was picked up many times. This rearrangement joins TRBV11-2 to TRBJ2-7, with D perhaps TRBD2 (5 bases). V gave up 1 base and J gave up 5 bases, with 12 bases separating them. This CDR3 has 14 amino acids. CDR1 and CDR2 from the germline V gene are SGHAT and FQNNGV. CDR3 nucleotides: TGTGCCAGCAGCTTAGTTCTAGCTTCCGACGAGCAGTACTTC. As protein: CASSLVLASDEQYF.

Remarks on this clone: An end of the junction does not agree with germline; a read error may underlie this. The J gene is TRBJ1-3, the V gene TRBV6-5; possible D gene TRBD1, 5 bases. Per the germline V gene, CDR1 is MNHEY and CDR2 is SVGAGI. The CDR3 sequence is 15 residues long. Written as DNA, the CDR3 is TGTGCCAGCAGTTCAACAGGCACCTCTGGAAACACCATGTATTTT. Its protein product is CASSSTGTSGNTMYF.

In this sample, this clone turned up many times. This chain uses TRBV11-3 with TRBJ1-3; D remains unclear. Germline CDR1 SGHNT, CDR2 YENEEA. V was shortened by 5 bases and J by 0 bases, with 11 bases between the two germline ends. The CDR3 runs 15 residues. The CDR3: CASSPGGISGNTIYF. In DNA form, the CDR3 reads TGTGCCAGCAGCCCTGGAGGGATCTCTGGAAACACCATATATTTT.

This clone came up a few times. A read error may be the cause here, since a much bigger clone is one base away. The rearrangement joins TRBV7-6 to TRBJ2-5, with a weak D call TRBD2 (6 bases). Trimming left V 4 bases short and J 5 bases short, with 8 bases between. The CDR3 extends over 12 amino acids. Germline V lookup: CDR1 SGHVS, CDR2 FNYEAQ. The CDR3 region is CASSSSGETQYF. The CDR3 DNA sequence: TGTGCCAGCAGCTCAAGCGGGGAGACCCAGTACTTC.

This clone has ten or more counts. This chain connects TRBV12-3 or TRBV12-4 to TRBJ1-3; TRBD1 is a possible D gene (5 bases). Trimming removed 6 bases at V and 1 base at J, with 16 bases between. The CDR3 length is 16 residues. The CDR3: CASSYTDSLSGNTIYF. CDR3 in DNA: TGTGCCAGCAGCTACACCGACAGCCTTTCTGGAAACACCATATATTTT.

V is TRBV6-1 and J is TRBJ1-1; 11 bases map to TRBD1. With V trimmed by 7 bases and J by 3 bases, 4 bases remained unmatched. CDR3 size: 14 residues. CDR1 is MNHNS and CDR2 is SASEGT in the germline V gene. CDR3 sequence reads: CASTRTGGDTEAFF. DNA of the CDR3: TGTGCCAGCACCCGGACAGGGGGCGACACTGAAGCTTTCTTT.

V and J are TRBV7-8 and TRBJ1-5, with D maybe TRBD1 (5 bases). The CDR3 is 17 residues long. Germline CDR1 and CDR2: SGHVS and FQNEAQ. The V end was cut by 6 bases, the J end by 7 bases, with 25 bases between. Here the CDR3 DNA reads TGTGCCAGCAGTCAAGCCGTGGGGGGGGTCATCCGCCAGCCCCAGCATTTT. Its protein product is CASSQAVGGVIRQPQHF.

This clone was found many times. The gene calls are TRBV6-1 and TRBJ1-6; D unresolved. The CDR3 is made up of 15 amino acids. Deletions cut 6 bases from V and 4 bases from J, with 13 bases between. The germline V gene encodes CDR1 MNHNS and CDR2 SASEGT. CDR3 bases: TGTGCCAGCAGCACCGAGGACGGTTATAATTCACCCCTCCACTTT. Amino acid sequence: CASSTEDGYNSPLHF.

This clone was counted many times. J is TRBJ2-7 and V is TRBV30, with TRBD1 matching 8 bases. CDR1 is GTSNPN and CDR2 is SVGIG in the germline V gene (reference sequence). The CDR3 consists of 14 residues. V gave up 7 bases and J gave up 3 bases; unmatched junction bases: 11. CDR3 protein: CAYSDRGLVYEQYF. In DNA form, the CDR3 reads TGTGCCTATTCAGACAGGGGCCTAGTCTACGAGCAGTACTTC.

Only a few counts were recorded for this clone. Just one base apart from a much larger clone, this may be a read error. This CDR3 is also generated by other DNA sequences in the sample. The chain employs TRBV27 and TRBJ1-4; D gene uncertain. The CDR3 is 15 amino acids. Trimming removed 7 bases at V and 0 bases at J, with 12 bases between. In germline, CDR1 is MNHEY, CDR2 SMNVEV (reference sequence). The chain's CDR3 is CASTPTFATNEKLFF. In DNA, the CDR3 is TGTGCCAGCACACCTACGTTCGCAACTAATGAAAAACTGTTTTTT.

This clone showed up many times. The V and J genes are TRBV4-2 and TRBJ2-1; D is possibly TRBD2 (5 bases). This CDR3 contains 15 residues. Germline V gene data show CDR1 as LGHNA and CDR2 as YNFKEQ. V lost 0 bases to trimming and J lost 7 bases, with 13 bases between them. Here the CDR3 reads CASSQDLEWRNEQFF. The CDR3 nucleotides are TGTGCCAGCAGCCAAGATCTAGAGTGGAGGAATGAGCAGTTCTTC.

This clone was seen many times. This chain connects TRBV6-1 to TRBJ2-5; 13 bases match TRBD2. Trimming took 6 bases from V and 2 from J; bases not matched to a gene: 9. The germline gives CDR1 MNHNS, CDR2 SASEGT. The CDR3 sequence is 17 residues long. The CDR3 nucleotides are TGTGCCAGCAGCACCGGACTAGCGGGGGAATATCAAGAGACCCAGTACTTC. It translates to CASSTGLAGEYQETQYF.

This clone has a count of ten or more. V gene TRBV30 combines with J gene TRBJ1-4; 9 positions agree with TRBD1. The CDR3 length is 13 residues. V lost 4 bases, J lost 4 bases, and 1 base stayed unmatched. From germline, CDR1 is GTSNPN and CDR2 SVGIG (reference sequence). The CDR3 DNA reads as TGTGCCTGGACGGGACAGGGTAATGAAAAACTGTTTTTT. Translating gives CAWTGQGNEKLFF.

This clone was recorded at least ten times. The rearrangement joins TRBV6-2 or TRBV6-3 to TRBJ1-2; 10 bases map to TRBD1. The germline CDR1 and CDR2 sequences are MNHEY and SVGEGT. V was pared by 5 bases and J by 3 bases, with 12 bases of the junction left unmatched. The CDR3 length is 17 residues. For the CDR3, the DNA is TGTGCCAGCAGTACGCGTCCGACAGGGGGCCTTCACTATGGCTACACCTTC. Protein sequence: CASSTRPTGGLHYGYTF.

As concerns this clone: The junction departs from germline at one end; a sequencing error may be responsible. The rearrangement links TRBV7-7 to TRBJ2-5; D is undetermined. This CDR3 has 13 residues. Germline V gene lookup returns CDR1 SSHAT and CDR2 FNYEAQ (reference sequence). In DNA form, the CDR3 reads TGTGCTAGCATCGAAGGATGTCAAGAGACCCAGTACTTC. It yields the protein CASIEGCQETQYF.

This clone was seen a handful of times. A much larger clone lies one base from this, so it may be a read error. The chain recombines TRBV7-9 with TRBJ2-7; TRBD1 agrees at 7 bases. CDR1 is SEHNR and CDR2 is FQNEAQ in the germline V gene (reference sequence). The CDR3 sequence is 14 residues long. Germline trimming cut 6 bases from V and 5 bases from J; bases unmatched to any gene: 10. CDR3 residues: CASRGDSHVHEQYF. The CDR3 nucleotides are TGTGCCAGCAGGGGGGACAGCCATGTACACGAGCAGTACTTC.

This clone was found many times. The V call is TRBV29-1, the J call TRBJ2-2; 7 nucleotides align to TRBD1. Germline trimming cut 5 bases from V and 0 bases from J; bases unmatched to any gene: 3. Germline V gene sequence: CDR1 SQVTM, CDR2 ANQGSEA. This CDR3 comprises 14 residues. The CDR3 loop is CSVSTGSNTGELFF. The CDR3, as DNA: TGCAGCGTTTCGACAGGGTCGAACACCGGGGAGCTGTTTTTT.

In its sample, this clone was seen many times. The rearrangement links TRBV5-6 to TRBJ1-5; a possible D gene is TRBD1 (5 bases). CDR3 length equals 16 residues. Germline-derived CDR1 and CDR2 are SGHDT and YYEEEE. The V gene lost 2 bases and the J gene lost 4 bases, with 16 bases spanning the gap. The CDR3 loop reads CASSLSSGARNQPQHF. In DNA, the CDR3 is TGTGCCAGCAGCTTATCCTCTGGGGCCCGAAATCAGCCCCAGCATTTT. The whole variable domain, remainder taken from reference TRBV5-6 and TRBJ1-5, is DAGVTQSPTHLIKTRGQQVTLRCSPKSGHDTVSWYQQALGQGPQFIFQYYEEEERQRGNFPDRFSGHQFPNYSSELNVNALLLGDSALYLCASSLSSGARNQPQHFGDGTRLSIL.

This clone was counted a few times. CDR3 in DNA: TGTGCCAGCAGCCAAGGGGTCGTAGACTATGGCTACACCTTC. Protein sequence: CASSQGVVDYGYTF. V is TRBV4-2 and J is TRBJ1-2, with no clear D. The V end lost 1 base, the J end lost 3 bases, and 9 bases lay between the germline ends. Germline V lookup: CDR1 LGHNA, CDR2 YNFKEQ. The CDR3 length is 14 residues.